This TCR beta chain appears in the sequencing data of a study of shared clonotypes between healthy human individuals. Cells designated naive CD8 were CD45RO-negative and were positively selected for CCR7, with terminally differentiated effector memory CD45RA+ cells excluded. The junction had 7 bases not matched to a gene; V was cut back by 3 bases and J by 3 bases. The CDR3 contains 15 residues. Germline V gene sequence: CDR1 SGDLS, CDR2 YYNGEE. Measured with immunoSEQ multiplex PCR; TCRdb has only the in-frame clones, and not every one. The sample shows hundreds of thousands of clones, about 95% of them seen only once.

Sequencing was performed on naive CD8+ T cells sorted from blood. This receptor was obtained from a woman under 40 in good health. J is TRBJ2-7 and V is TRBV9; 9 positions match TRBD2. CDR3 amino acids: CASSENSGSIYEQYF. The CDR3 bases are TGTGCCAGCAGCGAGAATAGCGGGAGTATCTACGAGCAGTACTTC.